This T cell receptor (beta chain) was observed in a study of cytomegalovirus exposure and HLA in healthy donors. The CDR3 sequence is 16 residues long. V lost 3 bases, J lost 6 bases, and 19 bases lay in between. Germline loops: CDR1 LNHNV, CDR2 YYDKDF (reference sequence). A multiplex PCR was run with 60 Vbeta primers and 13 Jbeta primers. Generated by immunoSEQ multiplex PCR, the TCRdb table keeps only in-frame clones and is missing some. The table has 120,000 or so clones, roughly four fifths seen once. The sequence was collected from a woman aged 40 to 49 in good health and CMV-seronegative. The chain has TRBV15 and TRBJ2-3, with a possible D match to TRBD1 (6 bases). Sequencing was carried out using PBMCs. The CDR3 coding sequence is TGTGCCACCAGCAGGGGGACCCCAGGACAGCACGATACGCAGTATTTT. Residues: CATSRGTPGQHDTQYF.